Shown below are 20 T cell receptor beta chains from a single sample sequenced in a study of shared clonotypes between healthy human individuals. The method was immunoSEQ multiplex PCR; TCRdb's version includes in-frame clones alone and lacks a portion of them. The top ten hold less than 0.15% of the sample, which has around 2.1 million clones, 90% to 97% seen once. Sequencing was performed on naive CD4+ T cells sorted from blood. Noted subset: CD45RA+ positively selected. The receptor set was obtained from a man aged 18 to 35 in good health.

The chain is built from TRBV5-1 and TRBJ2-7, with 7 bases aligning to TRBD1. Per germline, CDR1 SGHRS and CDR2 YFSETQ. Trimming took 4 bases from V and 1 from J; bases not matched to a gene: 8. CDR3 length: 15 amino acids. The chain's CDR3 is CASSTDGTVSYEQYF. The DNA of the CDR3 is TGCGCCAGCAGCACCGACGGGACAGTATCCTACGAGCAGTACTTC.

This chain uses TRBV30 with TRBJ1-2; D not resolved. Looked up from germline, CDR1 is GTSNPN and CDR2 is SVGIG (reference sequence). The V end was cut by 4 bases, the J end by 6 bases, with 15 bases between. The CDR3 has 13 amino acids. The CDR3 bases are TGTGCCTGGAATCATCAGAAAGTGGATGGCTACACCTTC. As protein: CAWNHQKVDGYTF. The entire variable domain, with the rest obtained from reference TRBV30 and TRBJ1-2, is as follows: SQTIHQWPATLVQPVGSPLSLECTVEGTSNPNLYWYRQAAGRGLQLLFYSVGIGQISSEVPQNLSASRPQDRQFILSSKKLLLSDSGFYLCAWNHQKVDGYTFGSGTRLTVV.

The rearrangement joins TRBV11-2 to TRBJ2-7, with 13 positions matching TRBD2. V dropped 1 base and J dropped 0; count of bases not matched to a gene: 9. Germline V CDR1 and CDR2: SGHAT, FQNNGV. CDR3 size: 19 residues. CDR3 loop: CASSLVATSGGGHSYEQYF. The CDR3 nucleotides are TGTGCCAGCAGCTTAGTCGCCACTAGCGGGGGGGGCCACTCCTACGAGCAGTACTTC.

The J gene is TRBJ1-5, the V gene TRBV2; D uncertain. V was pared by 10 bases and J by 0 bases, with 16 bases between. The CDR3 totals 15 residues. Germline loops: CDR1 SNHLY, CDR2 FYNNEI. The CDR3 sequence is CATAVDPGSNQPQHF. As DNA, the CDR3 is TGTGCCACAGCAGTGGACCCCGGTAGCAATCAGCCCCAGCATTTT.

The chain recombines TRBV7-9 with TRBJ2-3; D uncertain. Between the trimmed V and J ends, which lost 3 bases and 4 bases, there was a span of 5 bases. This CDR3 contains 12 residues. Germline V gene sequence: CDR1 SEHNR, CDR2 FQNEAQ (reference sequence). As DNA, the CDR3 is TGTGCCAGCAGCTTTATCGCAGATACGCAGTATTTT. It specifies CASSFIADTQYF. Combining the CDR3 with reference TRBV7-9 and TRBJ2-3 gives the whole variable domain DTGVSQNPRHKITKRGQNVTFRCDPISEHNRLYWYRQTLGQGPEFLTYFQNEAQLEKSRLLSDRFSAERPKGSFSTLEIQRTEQGDSAMYLCASSFIADTQYFGPGTRLTVL.

The chain couples TRBV4-1 to TRBJ2-2; D perhaps matches TRBD2 (5 bases). V gave up 0 bases and J gave up 13 bases, with 15 bases separating them. Germline assignment: CDR1 MGHRA and CDR2 YSYEKL. There are 14 residues in the CDR3. CDR3 residues: CASSQEGSKGALFF. CDR3 DNA sequence: TGCGCCAGCAGCCAAGAAGGGTCAAAGGGAGCGCTGTTTTTT.

The chain carries TRBV4-1 and TRBJ2-7; TRBD2 aligns across 7 bases. Per germline, CDR1 MGHRA and CDR2 YSYEKL. The CDR3 runs 17 residues. J was trimmed by 4 bases and V by 2 bases; bases with no gene match: 14. The CDR3 here is CASSQSPRVAGLYEQYF. CDR3 nucleotides: TGCGCCAGCAGCCAATCCCCTAGGGTAGCGGGCCTGTACGAGCAGTACTTC.

The chain recombines TRBV10-3 with TRBJ2-3; 11 bases map to TRBD2. Per germline, CDR1 ENHRY and CDR2 SYGVKD. The CDR3 loop spans 16 amino acids. Unmatched junction bases numbered 9, after V lost 2 bases and J lost 8 bases. CDR3 sequence (DNA): TGTGCCATCAGTGAGCAAGGGACTAGCGGCCCCGGTACGCAGTATTTT. The encoded protein is CAISEQGTSGPGTQYF.

This clone showed up just once. The same CDR3 is also encoded by other DNA sequences in this sample. The chain combines TRBV19 with TRBJ1-4; no definite D call. CDR3 length: 15 residues. Germline loops: CDR1 LNHDA, CDR2 SQIVND (reference sequence). Trimming shortened V by 4 bases and J by 0 bases, and 9 bases separated the two germline ends. CDR3 sequence (DNA): TGTGCCAGTAGTAGTCAAGGTGCAACTAATGAAAAACTGTTTTTT. Translating gives CASSSQGATNEKLFF.

The rearrangement joins TRBV2 to TRBJ2-7; TRBD1 agrees at 9 bases. V trimming: 7 bases; J trimming: 3 bases; junction bases outside the gene matches: 10. Germline V lookup: CDR1 SNHLY, CDR2 FYNNEI. The CDR3 is 15 amino acids. The CDR3 reads CASNQPGQGHYEQYF. The DNA of the CDR3 is TGTGCCAGCAACCAACCGGGACAGGGCCACTACGAGCAGTACTTC.

This chain links TRBV7-8 with TRBJ2-1, with 7 bases that match TRBD2. J lost 0 bases, V lost 7 bases, and 3 bases had no gene match. The CDR3 is 14 amino acids. In germline, CDR1 is SGHVS, CDR2 FQNEAQ. DNA for the CDR3: TGTGCCAGCATGGGGGGGAGCTCCTACAATGAGCAGTTCTTC. This gives the protein CASMGGSSYNEQFF. The variable domain in full, with the rest retrieved from reference TRBV7-8 and TRBJ2-1, is GAGVSQSPRYKVAKRGQDVALRCDPISGHVSLFWYQQALGQGPEFLTYFQNEAQLDKSGLPSDRFFAERPEGSVSTLKIQRTQQEDSAVYLCASMGGSSYNEQFFGPGTRLTVL.

This clone was seen just once. CDR3 residues: CAWSVRPGGYTEAFF. Here the CDR3 DNA reads TGTGCCTGGAGTGTACGCCCAGGGGGATACACTGAAGCTTTCTTT. The chain joins TRBV30 to TRBJ1-1, with 7 bases that match TRBD1. The length of the CDR3 is 15 residues. J was trimmed by 3 bases and V by 0 bases; bases with no gene match: 7. Looked up from germline, CDR1 is GTSNPN and CDR2 is SVGIG (reference sequence).

This chain uses TRBV11-2 with TRBJ2-5; D not resolved. This CDR3 has 14 residues. Trimming pared 1 base from V and 1 base from J, leaving 7 bases between. Germline loops: CDR1 SGHAT, CDR2 FQNNGV. This chain's CDR3 is CASSLGTSQETQYF. The CDR3 nucleotides are TGTGCCAGCAGCTTAGGCACGTCCCAAGAGACCCAGTACTTC.

This clone is a singleton in its sample. The J gene is TRBJ1-1, the V gene TRBV6-5; no definite D call. V dropped 2 bases and J dropped 5 bases, with 15 bases sitting between them. This CDR3 is built from 15 residues. The germline gives CDR1 MNHEY, CDR2 SVGAGI. The CDR3 loop reads CASSYEARGKTEAFF. CDR3 DNA sequence: TGTGCCAGCAGTTACGAGGCCAGAGGGAAAACTGAAGCTTTCTTT.

The V gene is TRBV18, the J gene TRBJ2-5; TRBD2 matches 12 bases. Trimming took 5 bases from V and 2 from J; bases not matched to a gene: 3. The germline V gene has CDR1 KGHSH and CDR2 LQKENI. This CDR3 comprises 15 residues. CDR3 in amino acids: CASSKGLAGQETQYF. CDR3 DNA sequence: TGTGCCAGCTCAAAAGGACTAGCGGGGCAAGAGACCCAGTACTTC.

The chain carries TRBV7-8 and TRBJ2-3; D not resolved. Germline V gene lookup returns CDR1 SGHVS and CDR2 FQNEAQ. The V end was cut by 8 bases, the J end by 0 bases, with 12 bases between. There are 14 residues in the CDR3. The CDR3, as DNA: TGTGCCAGCGGCCTCCTCGGAAGCACAGATACGCAGTATTTT. This translates into CASGLLGSTDTQYF.

This clone was seen a single time. The sample holds other DNA sequences that translate to the same CDR3. This chain connects TRBV5-1 to TRBJ2-1; 12 nucleotides match TRBD2. Per germline, CDR1 SGHRS and CDR2 YFSETQ. The J segment lost 2 bases and the V segment lost 0 bases, leaving 3 bases of the junction unmatched. The CDR3 loop spans 17 amino acids. DNA of the CDR3: TGCGCCAGCAGCTTGGGACTAGCGGGGGAACCCTACAATGAGCAGTTCTTC. As protein: CASSLGLAGEPYNEQFF.

This sequence joins TRBV9 and TRBJ1-2; D is uncertain. Trimming left V 4 bases short and J 2 bases short, with 9 bases between. The CDR3 is made up of 13 amino acids. Germline V gene lookup returns CDR1 SGDLS and CDR2 YYNGEE. The CDR3 region is CASSPDGNYGYTF. The CDR3 DNA is TGTGCCAGCAGCCCGGACGGAAACTATGGCTACACCTTC.

This chain connects TRBV7-9 to TRBJ1-5; a weak D match, TRBD1 (6 bases). This CDR3 is built from 19 residues. Looked up from germline, CDR1 is SEHNR and CDR2 is FQNEAQ (reference sequence). V lost 5 bases, J lost 3 bases, and 26 bases lay in between. CDR3 nucleotides: TGTGCCAGCAGCCCCGTCGTCCGTTTGAGGGGGTGTTTCAATCAGCCCCAGCATTTT. It codes for CASSPVVRLRGCFNQPQHF.

The chain is built from TRBV7-2 and TRBJ2-5, with 7 bases lining up with TRBD2. The length of the CDR3 is 15 residues. Looked up from germline, CDR1 is SGHTA and CDR2 is FQGNSA. With V trimmed by 5 bases and J by 2 bases, 8 bases remained unmatched. The chain's CDR3 is CASSVRGTKQETQYF. CDR3 DNA sequence: TGTGCCAGCAGCGTGCGCGGGACTAAACAAGAGACCCAGTACTTC.